This T cell receptor beta chain derives from a study of blood T cell repertoires in COVID-19. For the study at large: Among Cohort 3 donors, those recovered had two negative PCRs, clearance, or symptom resolution. Collection of acute and convalescent COVID-19 samples took place in the United States, Italy and Spain.

Germline-derived CDR1 and CDR2 are LGHNA and YSLEER. The CDR3 has 15 residues. Trimming took off 1 base at V and 8 bases at J, with 16 bases between the two ends. Residents of around 24 US areas, aged roughly 18 to 89 years, made up the participants. Original processing notes: Researchers report that nucleated cell counts were estimated from reference gene primer amplification. Sequencing was performed with immunoSEQ multiplex PCR; in TCRdb, only in-frame clones are kept and a portion is missing. D and trimming were read from the DNA, whereas the V and J calls and clone size are those reported in that table. The repertoire consists of hundreds of thousands of clones, with 86% occurring once and the leading ten covering 3% to 3.5%.

The sequence was obtained from a woman aged 45-60 years in a cohort exposed to, infected with or recovered from COVID-19 (not recorded which). The chain uses TRBV4-3 and TRBJ2-3, with D possibly TRBD2 on 5 matching bases. Sequencing used PBMCs or T cells enriched from blood (not recorded which). The CDR3 DNA reads TGCGCCAGCAGCCAAGCTGTCTCTGGGAGCGGTACGCAGTATTTT. Protein product: CASSQAVSGSGTQYF.